The T cell receptor beta chain described here comes from a study of blood T cell repertoires in COVID-19. Across the whole study: From the United States, Italy and Spain came samples of acute and convalescent COVID-19. T cells, B-cell-depleted T cells, or PBMCs supplied cDNA or gDNA.

Original processing notes: Amplification of reference gene primers was used by the study to estimate nucleated cell counts. The data were produced by immunoSEQ multiplex PCR, yet TCRdb's version contains in-frame clones alone and is incomplete. V and J calls and clone size are copied from that table; D and trimming were computed from the DNA. Of around 350,000 clones in the sample, about 88% were seen once. This clone was detected once. Germline CDR1 reads GTSNPN; CDR2 reads SVGIG (reference sequence). The CDR3 is made up of 13 amino acids. Trimming cost V 1 base and J 3 bases; bases outside gene matches: 1.

The sequence was obtained from a human donor in a cohort sampled during active COVID-19. The chain employs TRBV30 and TRBJ2-3; 7 positions match TRBD1. The sequencing input was peripheral blood. The CDR3 coding sequence is TGTGCCTGGAGTGCAGGGGGTACAGATACGCAGTATTTT. Amino acids: CAWSAGGTDTQYF.